This TCR beta chain was documented in a study of neurological immune-mediated disorders. This clonotype was counted ten times or more. V lost 4 bases, J lost 2 bases, and 13 bases lay in between. Germline loops: CDR1 SGHRS, CDR2 YFSETQ. CDR3 size: 14 residues. TCRdb recomputed calls from the 5' RACE reads with MiXCR, one row per CDR3 protein. The sample includes around 30,000 distinct CDR3 sequences, over 2% of them seen just once. The source is a woman in her forties or fifties with multiple sclerosis. The sequenced material came from PBMCs. J is TRBJ2-7 and V is TRBV5-1; D may correspond to TRBD1 or TRBD2 (5 bases each). DNA for the CDR3: TGCGCCAGCAGCCCGGGGACGGGTACCTACGAGCAGTACTTC. It codes for CASSPGTGTYEQYF. The full variable domain, in which reference TRBV5-1 and TRBJ2-7 provide the parts outside the CDR3, is KAGVTQTPRYLIKTRGQQVTLSCSPISGHRSVSWYQQTPGQGLQFLFEYFSETQRNKGNFPGRFSGRQFSNSRSEMNVSTLELGDSALYLCASSPGTGTYEQYFGPGTRLTVT.